This T cell receptor beta chain was sequenced for a study of monozygotic twins with inflammatory bowel disease. The CDR3 extends over 14 amino acids. Germline lookup yields CDR1 LGHDT and CDR2 YNNKEL (reference sequence). TCRdb reanalyzed the 5' RACE reads and collapses them to one entry per CDR3 protein, without DNA. In total, the table holds around 380,000 distinct CDR3 sequences. This TCR derives from a human donor with ulcerative colitis or Crohn's disease, or a healthy co-twin of an affected twin (not recorded which). The rearrangement links TRBV3-1 to TRBJ2-7; without DNA, the TCRdb call of TRBD2 cannot be checked. What was sequenced was blood. The CDR3 region is CASSQGDIRYELYF.